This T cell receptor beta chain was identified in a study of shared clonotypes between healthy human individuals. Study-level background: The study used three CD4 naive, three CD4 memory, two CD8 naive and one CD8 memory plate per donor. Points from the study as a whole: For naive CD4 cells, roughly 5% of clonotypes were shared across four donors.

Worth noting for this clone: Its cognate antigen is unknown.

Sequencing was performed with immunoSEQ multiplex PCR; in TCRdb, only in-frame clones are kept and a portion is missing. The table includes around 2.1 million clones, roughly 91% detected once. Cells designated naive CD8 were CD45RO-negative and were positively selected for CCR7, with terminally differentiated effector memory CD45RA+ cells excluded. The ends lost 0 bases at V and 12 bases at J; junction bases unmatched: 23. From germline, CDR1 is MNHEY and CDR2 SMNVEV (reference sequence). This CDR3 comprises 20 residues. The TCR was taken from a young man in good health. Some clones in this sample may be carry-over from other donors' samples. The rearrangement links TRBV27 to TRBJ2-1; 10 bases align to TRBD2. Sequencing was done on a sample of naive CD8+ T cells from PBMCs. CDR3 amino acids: CASSLSGFRIVGLAAIGQFF. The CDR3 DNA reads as TGTGCCAGCAGTTTATCGGGTTTTAGAATAGTCGGACTAGCGGCTATAGGGCAGTTCTTC.